The entry below gives a single T cell receptor beta chain sequence along with its context. Caucasian adults living in Nashville, Tennessee, provided all samples. The assay was run at deep level. The repertoire was sequenced with immunoSEQ multiplex PCR; TCRdb's copy has only in-frame clones and lacks some. The sample has around 430,000 clones; roughly 83% are singletons. This specimen comes from a study of shared clonotypes between healthy human individuals. Germline V gene sequence: CDR1 SGHTA, CDR2 FQGNSA. The CDR3 spans 16 residues. V was trimmed by 2 bases and J by 3 bases, leaving 15 bases between them.

The V gene is TRBV7-2, the J gene TRBJ2-3, with TRBD1 as a possible D gene (6 bases). Sequenced: PBMCs. This TCR was recovered from a woman aged 40 to 49 in good health. Some clones in this sample may be carry-over from other donors' samples. CDR3 sequence reads: CASSLRGGDGTDTQYF. The CDR3, as DNA: TGTGCCAGCAGCTTAAGAGGGGGAGATGGAACAGATACGCAGTATTTT.